Many counts were recorded for the clone carrying this T cell receptor beta chain. Its antigen is unidentified. Little can be read into the size of this beta chain, an off-target read in a library designed for alpha chains. These data come from a study of spatial heterogeneity in lung cancer. Study background: Detection of beta-chain sequences consistently exceeded that of alpha-chain sequences. Study-wide results and limits: Detection of ubiquitous tumor TCRs in blood was higher at resection than follow-up.

Each molecule of TCR cDNA was tagged with one unique molecular identifier. TCRdb itself ran the 5' RACE reads through MiXCR, one entry per CDR3 protein. Here the sample spans 9,500 to 14,000 distinct CDR3 sequences, over 3% being singletons. Time point noted: sample taken at primary tumor resection. Material for sequencing was whole RNA from tumor, nontumor lung or frozen PBMC, left unsorted. The roughly 68 donors had untreated early-stage non-small cell lung cancer. This clonotype originated in a female donor with early-stage non-small cell lung cancer. Sequencing was performed on PBMCs, taken at surgery.

The CDR3 sequence is CASTGQGTDTQYF. CDR3 DNA: TGTGCCAGCACAGGACAGGGGACAGATACGCAGTATTTT. This chain connects TRBV25-1 to TRBJ2-3; TRBD1 agrees at 9 bases. CDR1 and CDR2 from the germline V gene are MGHDK and SYGVNS. After removal of 7 bases from V and 3 bases from J, the junction contained 2 bases not matched to a gene. The CDR3 is 13 residues long.